Each of the 5 T cell receptor beta chains below was sequenced from the same sample in a study of cytomegalovirus exposure and HLA in healthy donors (dated by TCRdb to between 2016 and 2019). Library method: the immunoSEQ multiplex PCR assay. The table comes from immuneACCESS by way of TCRdb, which keeps in-frame sequences with V and J called. Part of the clones is missing from these tables; in studies checked, under half for an unresolved V gene and the rest for unknown reasons. The sample has 60,000 to 80,000 clones on record, over 80% of them singletons. The ten most abundant clones make up 3% of the sample. The sample taken for sequencing was PBMCs. All receptors come from a man aged 25-45 years in good health and CMV-seronegative.

The chain employs TRBV6-1 and TRBJ1-2; the match to TRBD1 covers 12 bases. Germline CDR1 and CDR2: MNHNS and SASEGT. Trimming took 8 bases from V and 0 from J; bases not matched to a gene: 1. The CDR3 is made up of 14 amino acids. CDR3 nucleotides: TGTGCCAGCCGGGACAGGGGGCCTAACTATGGCTACACCTTC. It yields the protein CASRDRGPNYGYTF.

The gene calls are TRBV2 and TRBJ1-1, with 7 bases fitting TRBD1. Per the germline V gene, CDR1 is SNHLY and CDR2 is FYNNEI. The junction had 2 bases not matched to a gene; V was cut back by 4 bases and J by 3 bases. The CDR3 is 13 amino acids. The CDR3 DNA reads as TGTGCCAGCAGTGGGGGACAGTACACTGAAGCTTTCTTT. Its protein product is CASSGGQYTEAFF.

This clone was recorded once. V is TRBV2 and J is TRBJ1-1; 10 nucleotides line up with TRBD1. The CDR3 spans 14 residues. V dropped 6 bases and J dropped 1; count of bases not matched to a gene: 2. Germline loops: CDR1 SNHLY, CDR2 FYNNEI. The CDR3 reads CASRWTGGNTEAFF. CDR3 coding DNA: TGTGCCAGCAGATGGACAGGGGGGAACACTGAAGCTTTCTTT.

The gene calls are TRBV10-3 and TRBJ1-5; D is uncertain. The V and J ends lost 7 bases and 0 bases respectively, with 10 bases between them. Germline assignment: CDR1 ENHRY and CDR2 SYGVKD. CDR3 length: 14 amino acids. CDR3 region: CAIKAGDSNQPQHF. DNA of the CDR3: TGTGCCATCAAAGCCGGGGATAGCAATCAGCCCCAGCATTTT.

The rearrangement uses TRBV5-1 and TRBJ2-7; D perhaps matches TRBD1 (6 bases). The CDR3 consists of 15 residues. From germline, CDR1 is SGHRS and CDR2 YFSETQ. Trimming pared 0 bases from V and 9 bases from J, leaving 19 bases between. In nucleotides, the CDR3 is TGCGCCAGCAGCTTGGAGGGACACGGTGTGGGACGGCAGTACGTC. This gives the protein CASSLEGHGVGRQYV.